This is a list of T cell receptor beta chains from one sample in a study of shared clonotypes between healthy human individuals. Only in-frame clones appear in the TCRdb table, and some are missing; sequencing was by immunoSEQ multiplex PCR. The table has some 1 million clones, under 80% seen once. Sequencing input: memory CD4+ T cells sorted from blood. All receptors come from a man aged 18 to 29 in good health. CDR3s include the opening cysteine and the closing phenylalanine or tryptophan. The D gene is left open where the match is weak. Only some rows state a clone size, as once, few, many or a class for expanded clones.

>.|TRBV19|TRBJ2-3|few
CASSTPGADTQYF
TGTGCCAGTAGTACTCCAGGGGCAGATACGCAGTATTTT
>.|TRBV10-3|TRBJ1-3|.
CATREGNTIYF
TGTGCCACACGAGAGGGAAACACCATATATTTT
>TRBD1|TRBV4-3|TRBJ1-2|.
CASSQPGQQIYGYTF
TGCGCCAGCAGCCAGCCGGGACAGCAAATCTATGGCTACACCTTC
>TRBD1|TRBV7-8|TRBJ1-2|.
CASSQLGQGSGYTF
TGTGCCAGCAGCCAACTAGGACAGGGTTCTGGCTACACCTTC
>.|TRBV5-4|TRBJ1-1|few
CASSLASWVGNTEAFF
TGTGCCAGCAGCTTGGCCAGTTGGGTGGGAAACACTGAAGCTTTCTTT
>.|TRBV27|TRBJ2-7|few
CASSDGQTSYEQYF
TGTGCCAGCAGTGATGGACAGACATCCTACGAGCAGTACTTC
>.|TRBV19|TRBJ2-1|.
CASAHNLQGNEQFF
TGTGCCAGTGCCCACAACCTCCAGGGTAATGAGCAGTTCTTC
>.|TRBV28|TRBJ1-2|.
CACRRGNYGYTF
TGTGCCTGCCGGCGGGGCAACTATGGCTACACCTTC
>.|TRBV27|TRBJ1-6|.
CASSLSSRGRSPLHF
TGTGCCAGCAGTTTATCTTCGAGGGGTCGATCACCCCTCCACTTT
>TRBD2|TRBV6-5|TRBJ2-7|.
CASSLAGGTYEQYF
TGTGCCAGCAGCCTAGCGGGAGGGACCTACGAGCAGTACTTC
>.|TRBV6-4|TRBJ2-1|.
CASTPGGSSKAQFF
TGTGCCAGCACTCCAGGGGGGTCCTCGAAGGCGCAGTTCTTC
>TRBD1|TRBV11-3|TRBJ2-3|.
CASSLGQGARDTQYF
TGTGCCAGCAGCTTAGGACAGGGGGCGAGGGATACGCAGTATTTT
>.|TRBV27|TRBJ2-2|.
CASSLKDTGELFF
TGTGCCAGCAGTTTAAAAGACACCGGGGAGCTGTTTTTT
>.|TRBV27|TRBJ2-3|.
CASSLRTAASTDTQYF
TGTGCCAGCAGCCTCAGGACAGCCGCTAGCACAGATACGCAGTATTTT
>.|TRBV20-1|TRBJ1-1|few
CSAHKGEAFF
TGCAGTGCCCACAAAGGGGAAGCTTTCTTT
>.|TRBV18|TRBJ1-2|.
CASSPTARDGYTF
TGTGCCAGCTCACCAACGGCGAGGGATGGCTACACCTTC
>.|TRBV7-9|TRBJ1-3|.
CASSKGRNSGNTIYF
TGTGCCAGCAGCAAGGGGAGAAACTCTGGAAACACCATATATTTT
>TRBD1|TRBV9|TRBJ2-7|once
CASSVTGEVPYEQYF
TGTGCCAGCAGCGTGACAGGGGAGGTCCCCTACGAGCAGTACTTC
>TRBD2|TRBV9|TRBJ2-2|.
CASSSPGGTGELFF
TGTGCCAGCAGCTCCCCGGGGGGAACCGGGGAGCTGTTTTTT
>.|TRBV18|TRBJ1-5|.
CASSPPLFSGVAAPQHF
TGTGCCAGCTCACCACCGCTTTTCTCAGGGGTCGCGGCGCCCCAGCATTTT
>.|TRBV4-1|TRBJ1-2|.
CASSQDRMGNYGYTF
TGCGCCAGCAGCCAAGACAGGATGGGAAACTATGGCTACACCTTC
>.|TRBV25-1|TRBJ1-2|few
CASRGGHLGYTF
TGTGCCAGCAGGGGAGGTCATCTTGGCTACACCTTC
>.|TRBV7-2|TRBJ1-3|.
CASSTWDNSGNTIYF
TGTGCCAGCAGCACTTGGGACAACTCTGGAAACACCATATATTTT
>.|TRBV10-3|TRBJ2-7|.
CAISQKGSPGEQYF
TGTGCCATCAGCCAGAAGGGCAGCCCTGGGGAGCAGTACTTC
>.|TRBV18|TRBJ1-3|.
CASSRSPRGGNTIYF
TGTGCCAGCTCACGATCTCCGAGGGGAGGAAACACCATATATTTT
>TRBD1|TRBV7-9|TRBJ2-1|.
CASSNNRDRGRNEQFF
TGTGCCAGCAGCAACAACCGGGACAGGGGTAGGAATGAGCAGTTCTTC
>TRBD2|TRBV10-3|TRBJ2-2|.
CAISWASGTNTGELFF
TGTGCCATCAGTTGGGCTAGCGGGACGAACACCGGGGAGCTGTTTTTT
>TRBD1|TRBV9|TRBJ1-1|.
CASSLRTGDGTEAFF
TGTGCCAGCAGCTTACGGACAGGGGACGGCACTGAAGCTTTCTTT
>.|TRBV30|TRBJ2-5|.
CAWRRDLGETQYF
TGTGCCTGGAGACGGGACCTGGGGGAGACCCAGTACTTC
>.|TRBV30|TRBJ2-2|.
CAWSVLAVTGELFF
TGTGCCTGGAGTGTACTGGCTGTCACCGGGGAGCTGTTTTTT
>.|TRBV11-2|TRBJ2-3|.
CASSLDGRRDTQYF
TGTGCCAGCAGCTTAGACGGTCGGCGGGATACGCAGTATTTT
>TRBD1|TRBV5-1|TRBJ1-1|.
CASSWLPGGEDEAFF
TGCGCCAGCAGTTGGCTCCCAGGGGGCGAGGATGAAGCTTTCTTT
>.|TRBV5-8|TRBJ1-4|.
CASSFQRGVANEKLFF
TGTGCCAGCAGCTTCCAGAGAGGGGTTGCTAATGAAAAACTGTTTTTT
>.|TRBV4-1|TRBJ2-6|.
CASSQEGRAGANVLTF
TGCGCCAGCAGCCAAGAAGGCAGGGCTGGGGCCAACGTCCTGACTTTC
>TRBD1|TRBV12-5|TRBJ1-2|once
CASGLTGGGGGYTF
TGTGCTAGTGGTTTGACAGGGGGCGGCGGTGGCTACACCTTC
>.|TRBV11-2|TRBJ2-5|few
CASSKNPGQQETQYF
TGTGCCAGCAGCAAAAACCCCGGGCAGCAAGAGACCCAGTACTTC
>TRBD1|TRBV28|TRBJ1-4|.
CASSLGTGGEKLFF
TGTGCCAGCAGTTTAGGGACAGGGGGTGAAAAACTGTTTTTT
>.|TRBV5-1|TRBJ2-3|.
CASSLQESTDTQYF
TGCGCCAGCAGCTTACAGGAGAGCACAGATACGCAGTATTTT
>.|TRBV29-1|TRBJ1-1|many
CSVGARDWYMNTEAFF
TGCAGCGTTGGGGCAAGGGACTGGTACATGAACACTGAAGCTTTCTTT
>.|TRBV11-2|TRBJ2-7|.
CASSPQIAGYEQYF
TGTGCCAGCAGCCCCCAAATTGCGGGTTACGAGCAGTACTTC
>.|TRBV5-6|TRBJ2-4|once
CASSVIQGAKNIQYF
TGTGCCAGCAGCGTGATACAGGGCGCCAAAAACATTCAGTACTTC